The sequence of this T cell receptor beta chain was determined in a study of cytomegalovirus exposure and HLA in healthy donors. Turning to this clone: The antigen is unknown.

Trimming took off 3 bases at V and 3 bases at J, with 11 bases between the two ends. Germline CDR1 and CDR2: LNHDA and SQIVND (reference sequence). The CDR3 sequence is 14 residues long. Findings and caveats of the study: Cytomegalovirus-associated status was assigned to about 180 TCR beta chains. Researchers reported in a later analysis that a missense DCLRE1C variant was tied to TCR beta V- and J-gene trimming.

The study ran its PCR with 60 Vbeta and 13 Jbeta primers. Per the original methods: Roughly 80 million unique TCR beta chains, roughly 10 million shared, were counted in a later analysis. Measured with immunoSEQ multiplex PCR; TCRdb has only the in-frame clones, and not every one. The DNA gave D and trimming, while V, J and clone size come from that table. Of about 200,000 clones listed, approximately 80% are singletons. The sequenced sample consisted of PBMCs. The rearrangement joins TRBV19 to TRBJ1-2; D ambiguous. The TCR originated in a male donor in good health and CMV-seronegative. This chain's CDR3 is CASSMRVRDYGYTF. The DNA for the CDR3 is TGTGCCAGTAGTATGCGGGTGAGAGACTATGGCTACACCTTC. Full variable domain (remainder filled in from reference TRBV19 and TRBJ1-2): DGGITQSPKYLFRKEGQNVTLSCEQNLNHDAMYWYRQDPGQGLRLIYYSQIVNDFQKGDIAEGYSVSREKKESFPLTVTSAQKNPTAFYLCASSMRVRDYGYTFGSGTRLTVV.